These T cell receptor beta chains were read from a single sample in a study of CD8 T cells in ankylosing spondylitis. TCRdb re-called the 5' RACE reads with MiXCR, one entry per CDR3 protein. Of roughly 260,000 distinct CDR3 sequences in the sample, 20% are singletons; the top ten hold 7.8%. The sample taken for sequencing was blood, either unsorted or a sorted T cell fraction (not recorded which). These receptors were obtained from a male donor with ankylosing spondylitis or in good health (not recorded which). The CDR3 runs from the conserved cysteine through the conserved F or W. The D gene is left open where the match is weak.

TRBJ2-4	14	TRBV24-1	TRBD1	CATSDSGQGGIQYF
TRBJ2-5	16	TRBV5-1	.	CASSPGDRKRSGTQYF
TRBJ2-1	14	TRBV7-2	.	CASSTSAVDGEQFF
TRBJ1-5	16	TRBV6-5	.	CASSFGRQGSNQPQHF
TRBJ2-2	14	TRBV7-2	.	CASSLAASYGELFF
TRBJ1-4	14	TRBV12-3/TRBV12-4	.	CASSYGLLSEKLFF
TRBJ2-3	12	TRBV3-1	.	CASSPERRTQYF
TRBJ2-1	13	TRBV27	.	CASSSPDRPKQFF
TRBJ2-3	17	TRBV5-1	TRBD2	CASSLILAGGPADTQYF
TRBJ2-1	18	TRBV18	TRBD2	CASSLNHLAGLSYNEQFF
TRBJ1-5	13	TRBV9	.	CASSVSGNQPQHF
TRBJ2-3	14	TRBV29-1	.	CSVGEGTGTDTQYF
TRBJ2-2	18	TRBV9	TRBD2	CASSVAGTSGVNTGELFF
TRBJ2-1	13	TRBV27	TRBD2	CASSPTSGAAQFF
TRBJ2-2	15	TRBV5-1	.	CASGSGDLNTGELFF
TRBJ1-1	14	TRBV30	.	CAWRPGQGVTEAFF
TRBJ1-5	15	TRBV6-5	TRBD1	CTSSYGRGVDQPQHF
TRBJ2-3	11	TRBV12-3/TRBV12-4	.	CASLGTDTQYF
TRBJ1-5	18	TRBV10-3	.	CAISDPLRGQSFNQPQHF
TRBJ2-3	13	TRBV29-1	.	CSAGREPTYTQYF
TRBJ2-1	12	TRBV7-2	.	CASSSIGFEQFF
TRBJ2-1	18	TRBV2	.	CTCSSPEWALGSYNEQFF
TRBJ2-1	13	TRBV20-1	TRBD1	CSASAGGYNEQFF
TRBJ2-2	12	TRBV7-6	.	CAGTFYSGELFF
TRBJ1-1	16	TRBV5-1	TRBD1	CASSPDPTGKNTEAFF
TRBJ1-3	13	TRBV12-3/TRBV12-4	.	CASSFVVRNTIYF
TRBJ2-2	15	TRBV5-1	.	CASSWDNPNTGELFF
TRBJ1-1	13	TRBV5-5	.	CASSLAWRTEAFF